This T cell receptor beta chain was identified during a study of blood T cell repertoires in COVID-19. At the level of the study: There were acute and convalescent COVID-19 samples, and they came from the United States, Italy and Spain. PBMCs, B-cell-depleted T cells, or T cells provided the cDNA or gDNA that made up the material.

CDR1 and CDR2 from the germline V gene are MNHNY and SVGAGI (reference sequence). The V and J ends lost 2 bases and 3 bases, in that order; junction bases with no gene match: 7. The CDR3 covers 16 residues. Original data processing: Amplification with reference gene primers provided the estimates of nucleated cell counts. Here immunoSEQ multiplex PCR was the method, and the copy in TCRdb shows in-frame clones only, minus some. V, J and clone size reflect that table, while D and trimming were determined from the DNA. The repertoire includes roughly 160,000 clones, approximately 91% of them detected once, and about 2% sits in the top ten.

The genes are TRBV6-6 and TRBJ1-1, with TRBD1 matching 9 bases. Sequencing was done on a sample of peripheral blood. This receptor was obtained from a man aged 18-30 years with acute or convalescent COVID-19. CDR3: CASSYGYRGRDTEAFF. The CDR3 bases are TGTGCCAGCAGTTACGGGTACAGGGGGCGCGACACTGAAGCTTTCTTT.